This T cell receptor (beta chain) was sequenced during a study of blood T cell repertoires in COVID-19. Study information: Some COVID-19 samples were acute and others convalescent; all came from the United States, Italy and Spain. The analysed material was cDNA or gDNA that came from T cells, B-cell-depleted T cells, or PBMCs.

Using immunoSEQ multiplex PCR, the repertoire was profiled, and TCRdb retains in-frame clones only, with some absent. The table lists around 150,000 clones, 75% to 85% of them singletons. The CDR3 totals 13 residues. Per germline, CDR1 KGHDR and CDR2 SFDVKD. Between the trimmed V and J ends, which lost 3 bases and 7 bases, there was a span of 10 bases. The source is a woman aged 60-75 years who had recovered from COVID-19. The chain joins TRBV24-1 to TRBJ2-3, with no clear D. The sequenced sample consisted of PBMCs or T cells enriched from blood (not recorded which). The CDR3 is CATSDGGRHTQYF. CDR3 sequence (DNA): TGTGCCACCAGTGATGGCGGCCGTCATACGCAGTATTTT.